One and the same sample provided the 8 T cell receptor beta chains below, sequenced in a study of cytomegalovirus exposure and HLA in healthy donors. The method was immunoSEQ multiplex PCR; TCRdb's version includes in-frame clones alone and lacks a portion of them. The table includes about 110,000 clones, roughly 90% detected once. Source material: PBMCs. The source of these receptors is a woman younger than 30 in good health and CMV-seronegative.

The DNA of the CDR3 is TGTGCCAGCAGCTTAGGTGGACACCTCAACGTCCTGACTTTC. Translated: CASSLGGHLNVLTF. This chain joins TRBV7-2 and TRBJ2-6; tentatively, D is TRBD1 (5 bases). V was cut by 1 base and J by 9 bases, with 10 bases left in between. This CDR3 region has 14 residues. Germline loops: CDR1 SGHTA, CDR2 FQGNSA.

The rearrangement joins TRBV28 to TRBJ1-2; the match to TRBD1 covers 8 bases. This CDR3 is 12 amino acids long. Losses at the gene ends were 3 bases for V and 7 bases for J; bases not matched to a gene: 1. Looked up from germline, CDR1 is MDHEN and CDR2 is SYDVKM. The DNA of the CDR3 is TGTGCCAGCAGTTTCCAGGGGGCTGGCTACACCTTC. Translation: CASSFQGAGYTF.

The gene calls are TRBV19 and TRBJ2-7; D is possibly TRBD2 (7 bases). The CDR3 sequence is 14 residues long. V lost 3 bases and J 6 bases, leaving 15 bases between the germline ends. Germline V gene lookup returns CDR1 LNHDA and CDR2 SQIVND (reference sequence). In DNA form, the CDR3 reads TGTGCCAGTAGTATGGGGGAGGGGGTCGGCGAGCAGTACTTC. This encodes CASSMGEGVGEQYF.

The gene calls are TRBV5-1 and TRBJ2-1, with a possible D match to TRBD2 (5 bases). The germline V and J ends were trimmed by 0 bases and 8 bases, with 24 bases remaining between them. This CDR3 contains 18 residues. CDR1 is SGHRS and CDR2 is YFSETQ in the germline V gene. This CDR3 reads CASSLDLRTGLGKDEQFF. CDR3 nucleotides: TGCGCCAGCAGCTTGGATCTTCGGACGGGGTTGGGTAAGGATGAGCAGTTCTTC.

This clone appeared a single time. This chain joins TRBV7-9 and TRBJ1-2, with D perhaps matching TRBD1 (6 bases). V shed 5 bases and J shed 3 bases, with 10 bases lying between them. Per germline, CDR1 SEHNR and CDR2 FQNEAQ (reference sequence). The CDR3 is 13 residues long. The CDR3 protein is CASSLWTDYGYTF. Written as DNA, the CDR3 is TGTGCCAGCAGCCTTTGGACAGACTATGGCTACACCTTC.

With regard to this clone: Given the absence of the conserved phenylalanine or tryptophan at the CDR3 end, a read error is likely. Because the CDR3's place on the DNA is in doubt, the DNA is left out and the CDR3 is given as listed by TCRdb. V usage is TRBV11-2 and J usage is TRBJ2-7; TRBD2 was called by the table and not checked on the DNA. The CDR3 length is 10 residues, termini included. The germline V gene encodes CDR1 SGHAT and CDR2 FQNNGV. The CDR3 reads CASSWAGTPG.

V and J are TRBV5-5 and TRBJ2-7, with TRBD2 as a possible D gene (7 bases). The CDR3 totals 17 residues. The germline gives CDR1 SGHKS, CDR2 YYEKEE (reference sequence). V was shortened by 1 base and J by 6 bases, with 23 bases between the two germline ends. The chain's CDR3 is CASSLRPSGGPSVEQYF. The CDR3 coding sequence is TGTGCCAGCAGCTTGCGGCCCTCGGGGGGCCCGTCTGTCGAGCAGTACTTC.

The V and J genes are TRBV9 and TRBJ2-7; 11 nucleotides align to TRBD2. V lost 7 bases to trimming and J lost 0 bases; unmatched junction nucleotides: 3. This CDR3 comprises 14 residues. CDR1 SGDLS and CDR2 YYNGEE come from the germline V gene. CDR3 nucleotides: TGTGCCAGCCCCGGGACTAGCGGCTCCTACGAGCAGTACTTC. Its protein product is CASPGTSGSYEQYF. Full variable domain (missing parts from reference TRBV9 and TRBJ2-7): DSGVTQTPKHLITATGQRVTLRCSPRSGDLSVYWYQQSLDQGLQFLIQYYNGEERAKGNILERFSAQQFPDLHSELNLSSLELGDSALYFCASPGTSGSYEQYFGPGTRLTVT.